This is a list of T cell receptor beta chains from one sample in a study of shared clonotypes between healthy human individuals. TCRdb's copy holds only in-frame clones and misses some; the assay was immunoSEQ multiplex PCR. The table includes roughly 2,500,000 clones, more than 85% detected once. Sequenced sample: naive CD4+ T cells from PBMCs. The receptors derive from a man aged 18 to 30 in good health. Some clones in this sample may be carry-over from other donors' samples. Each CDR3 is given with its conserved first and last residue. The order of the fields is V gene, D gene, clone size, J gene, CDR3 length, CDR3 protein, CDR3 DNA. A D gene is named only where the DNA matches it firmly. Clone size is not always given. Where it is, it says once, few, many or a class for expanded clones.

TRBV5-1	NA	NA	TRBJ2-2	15	CASSIGTPNTGELFF	TGCGCCAGCAGCATCGGGACTCCGAACACCGGGGAGCTGTTTTTT
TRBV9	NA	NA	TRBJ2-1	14	CASSLRTPVDEQFF	TGTGCCAGCAGCTTACGGACTCCCGTGGATGAGCAGTTCTTC
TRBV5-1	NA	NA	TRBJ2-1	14	CASSFESIYNEQFF	TGCGCCAGCAGCTTCGAGTCGATTTACAATGAGCAGTTCTTC
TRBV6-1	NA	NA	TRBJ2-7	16	CASSEAPGGYSYEQYF	TGTGCCAGCAGTGAAGCGCCGGGCGGGTACTCCTACGAGCAGTACTTC
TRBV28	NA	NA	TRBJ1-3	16	CASTVTRPGSGNTIYF	TGTGCCAGCACCGTAACAAGGCCCGGCTCTGGAAACACCATATATTTT
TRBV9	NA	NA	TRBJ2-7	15	CASSVGPGQTYEQYF	TGTGCCAGCAGCGTAGGTCCAGGGCAAACCTACGAGCAGTACTTC
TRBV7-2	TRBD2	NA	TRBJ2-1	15	CASSTTSGRLNEQFF	TGTGCCAGCAGCACTACTAGCGGGAGATTGAATGAGCAGTTCTTC
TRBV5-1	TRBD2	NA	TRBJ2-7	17	CASNPGGLAGGNYEQYF	TGCGCCAGCAACCCAGGGGGACTAGCGGGTGGTAACTACGAGCAGTACTTC
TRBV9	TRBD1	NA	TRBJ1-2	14	CASSVTTGTYGYTF	TGTGCCAGCAGCGTAACGACAGGGACCTATGGCTACACCTTC
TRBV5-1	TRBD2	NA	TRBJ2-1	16	CASSPPLTSEFNEQFF	TGCGCCAGCAGCCCACCCCTGACTAGCGAGTTTAATGAGCAGTTCTTC
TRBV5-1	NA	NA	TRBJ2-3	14	CATRPTASTDTQYF	TGCGCCACTCGACCTACAGCTAGCACAGATACGCAGTATTTT
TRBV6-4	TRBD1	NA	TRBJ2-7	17	CASSGPAPGQSPYEQYF	TGTGCCAGCAGTGGACCGGCACCGGGACAGTCCCCCTACGAGCAGTACTTC
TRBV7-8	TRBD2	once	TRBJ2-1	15	CASSLAGLADNEQFF	TGTGCCAGCAGCTTAGCGGGGCTAGCGGACAATGAGCAGTTCTTC
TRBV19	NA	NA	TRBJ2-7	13	CASSRGQLYEQYF	TGTGCCAGTAGTCGAGGACAGCTCTACGAGCAGTACTTC
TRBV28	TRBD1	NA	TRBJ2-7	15	CASSSPGTGTYEQYF	TGTGCCAGCAGCAGCCCCGGGACAGGAACCTACGAGCAGTACTTC
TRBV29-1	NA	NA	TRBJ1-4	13	CSVSDTTNEKLFF	TGCAGCGTTTCGGATACTACTAATGAAAAACTGTTTTTT
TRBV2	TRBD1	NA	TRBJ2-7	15	CASSQGQGGIYEQYF	TGTGCCAGCAGCCAAGGACAGGGAGGAATCTACGAGCAGTACTTC
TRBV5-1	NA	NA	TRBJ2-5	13	CASSLVVGQTQYF	TGCGCCAGCAGCTTGGTTGTCGGACAGACCCAGTACTTC